This TCR beta chain derives from a study of cytomegalovirus exposure and HLA in healthy donors (dated by TCRdb to about 2017). Some background on the complete study: According to an earlier analysis of 450 to 650 of the donors, about 180 million T cells yielded roughly 100 million unique TCR beta sequences and roughly 280 Gb of sequence data. The T cell repertoires of around 730 subjects were profiled by immunosequencing and related to cytomegalovirus serostatus. A separate validation cohort of more than 100 different subjects was used in addition to the roughly 640-subject first cohort. The study aimed to test whether cataloging public T cell receptors could reveal signatures of past pathogen exposure. Rather than drawing on any new phenotypic data, the later analysis identified candidate immune exposures from TCR beta sequences and the way those sequences occurred across donors. An early release that covered about 600 HLA-typed donors contained about 300 gigabases of sequencing data and about 93 million unique TCR sequences. To decide whether each TCR beta V gene segment behaved as functional or pseudogenic, an earlier analysis of several hundred of the donors relied on high-throughput TCR beta sequencing. Four to six DR-DQ haplotypes were handled as single units for association and clustering, since linkage in the cohort was strong. A later genetic analysis used genome-wide SNP genotypes for about 60% of the 666 donors, treating that subset as a discovery cohort. Alongside the repertoire data, information on donor age, sex, ethnicity and CMV serostatus was compiled. High-throughput TCR immunosequencing, statistical association of individual TCRs with disease status, and machine learning were combined to predict cytomegalovirus infection status. HLA typing covered class I and class II loci at four-digit resolution. Among about 390 genotyped donors of the cohort, an average of 235,054 unique TCR beta nucleotide sequences were sequenced per donor, roughly 18% of them non-productive. To study patterns of TCR occurrence, a later analysis re-analyzed previously published TCR beta repertoires from 666 donors and added high-resolution HLA genotyping. The genetic ancestry cluster associated with self-reported Caucasian donors included roughly four fifths of the 398 genotyped donors. The number of donors typed differed by locus, with about 620-630 for A, B, C, DRB1 and DQB1, roughly 520 for DQA1, 600 to 610 for DPA1, and some 470 for DPB1. Every discovery cohort repertoire had been produced on one sequencing platform. What the authors observed across the whole study: A group of highly shared sequence variants was considered likely to be a technical artifact of the sequencing pipeline. An earlier analysis of 450 to 750 of the donors showed that most TCR beta V segments appeared in productive rearrangements either about 87% or about 30% of the time, which broadly matched IMGT annotations. A further reported finding was that TCR beta sequences accurately predicted the HLA-A and HLA-B alleles for most subjects in the first cohort. Across donors, most TCR sequences were observed very rarely, whereas some public TCRs were present in many individuals. At a false discovery rate of 0.05, a later analysis linked about 16,000 TCR beta sequences to specific HLA alleles. This cohort had only TCR beta chains sequenced, and the lack of alpha or paired-chain data limited which features could be detected. An association between a missense DCLRE1C variant and V-gene and J-gene trimming of TCR beta chains was found in a later genetic analysis and replicated in an independent cohort. It was suggested by the authors that the approach could potentially be generalized to other disease states and immunological phenotypes. Because some donors lacked HLA typing at each locus, the association tests relied only on the typed subset. When HLA alleles, especially DR and DQ, strongly co-occurred, TCR associations were difficult to assign to individual alleles. In both the original and validation cohorts, the classifier was reported to diagnose cytomegalovirus status with high specificity and sensitivity. In a later analysis, several top co-occurrence clusters were reported to appear linked to parvovirus B19, influenza, CMV and Epstein-Barr virus. A few of the identified cytomegalovirus-associated TCR beta chains were confirmed in vitro to be specific for cytomegalovirus antigens. Compared with the roughly 700-donor mean, donors in an Asian-associated ancestry cluster had fewer N-insertions in productive TCRs, according to a later genetic analysis. According to a later analysis, TCR association rates differed among HLA loci, with DRB1 alleles showing the most associated TCRs and HLA-C alleles showing the fewest. Because counts were too low, about 17 rarely observed V segments, including chromosome 9 orphons, were excluded from the earlier analysis of around 640 of the donors. The presence/absence analyses assumed that sequencing depth was roughly uniform across donors, and that assumption may not be true. The study gave a list of 150 to 200 TCR beta chains associated with cytomegalovirus. Linkage disequilibrium might explain the correlated functional status among segregating V segments, but an unknown experimental factor could not be excluded. The only immune exposure information available for the cohort was CMV serostatus. Some IMGT-functional V segments, including TRBV6-2 and TRBV6-3, could not be distinguished by the 87-base-pair reads and were therefore excluded. Most CMV-associated TCR beta chains appeared to be HLA-restricted in a later analysis, and the HLA associations seemed to be driven largely by CMV exposure. A later analysis found that HLA-associated TCR beta chains were more clonally expanded and had lower generation probabilities than equally common non-associated chains.

The cohort consisted of fewer than 700 healthy bone marrow donors. Cohort members were all nominally healthy when sampled, although unrecorded immune exposures were likely present. The donor tested CMV seronegative and was one of the 352 seronegative cohort members. A peripheral blood sample was provided by each donor, and peripheral blood mononuclear cells were used for TCR beta sequencing. The Qiagen DNeasy Blood Extraction Kit was used to extract genomic DNA from the blood cell samples. The library was produced with the immunoSEQ multiplex PCR assay. For the multiplex PCR, a mixture combining 60 forward primers for TCR Vbeta segments and 13 reverse primers for TCR Jbeta segments was used. The CDR3 region of rearranged TCR beta genes was amplified from genomic DNA by a multiplex PCR assay. The Illumina HiSeq System was used to sequence the amplified TCR beta libraries as 87-base-pair reads. As for how the authors treated the data: A later analysis counted approximately 84 million unique TCR beta chains across the 700 or so repertoires, and around 9.9 million of these chains were shared by at least two donors. Raw reads were error-corrected and collapsed into unique sequences by a nearest-neighbor algorithm in which closely related sequences were merged to remove PCR and sequencing errors. V, D and J gene segments were assigned by aligning CDR3 sequences to IMGT reference sequences. For a sequence to be retained, a match of at least six nucleotides to both a V gene segment and a J gene segment was required. Rearrangements were classified as productive when the CDR3 lacked stop codons and remained in frame with V and J, and all other rearrangements were classified as non-productive. CDR3 was defined according to IMGT convention as the region running from the second conserved V-encoded cysteine to the conserved J-encoded phenylalanine. The earlier analysis of some 580 of the donors excluded any sequence lacking an unambiguous match to a single V gene segment. An earlier analysis of 450 to 650 of the donors called V segments functional above 56.7% productive rearrangements and segregating when the between-donor standard deviation exceeded 5%. A statistical classification framework was built to diagnose cytomegalovirus status from the catalog of TCR beta chain sequences. V and J gene assignment, in a later analysis, came from comparing TCR nucleotide sequences with IMGT/GENE-DB human TR gene sequences. In a later analysis, CDR3 sequences and most-parsimonious VDJ recombination scenarios were assigned using the TCRdist pipeline. In a later analysis, each TCR beta chain was defined by its CDR3 amino acid sequence together with its V-gene family, and reads without a unique V-gene family were excluded. In a later analysis, around 600 highly shared, low-generation-probability nucleotide sequences were removed to address suspected cross-contamination and a sequencing artifact. In a later analysis, a clonal expansion index for each public chain was calculated from normalized within-repertoire ranks of inferred template counts. In a later analysis, generation probabilities were computed with a VDJ recombination model fitted to out-of-frame rearrangements, and the resulting probabilities were checked against IGoR. In a later analysis, hypergeometric tests were used to score TCR-TCR, TCR-HLA and TCR-CMV co-occurrence, with a repertoire-size bias correction applied to TCR pairs. False discovery rates were estimated in a later analysis by permuting HLA or CMV assignments 20 times. A later analysis grouped co-occurring TCRs with DBSCAN, adding TCRdist sequence similarity when clustering within HLA-allele-positive subsets. Repertoires with fewer than 30,000 or more than 120,000 public chains, plus five repertoires with anomalous nucleotide sharing, were excluded from co-occurrence clustering. TCRdb limited this immuneACCESS table to in-frame rearrangements with V and J called. A share of clones is missing; checked studies link under half to unresolved V genes, and the rest is unexplained. Clone size and the V and J calls come from that table; the DNA yielded D and trimming. The sample data list approximately 150,000 clones, and 80% of these were observed just once. 1.3% of the sample belongs to the ten largest clones.

A word on this clone: Its antigen remains undetermined. No base quality values were provided; no much bigger clone lies one nucleotide off.

The germline V gene provides CDR1 ENHRY and CDR2 SYGVKD. V has 4 bases trimmed and J has 2 bases trimmed; junction bases matching no gene number 9. There are 16 amino acids in the CDR3, from cysteine to phenylalanine inclusive. Only the CDR3 region is kept as DNA, spanning 48 bases read in frame from base 1. Sequenced input: PBMCs. The rearrangement joined TRBV10-3 to TRBJ2-5; a stretch of 8 junction bases matches TRBD2. This sequence originates from a man aged 30-40 years in good health and CMV-seronegative. The CDR3 protein is CAISAGGGRGQETQYF. The bases are TGTGCCATCAGTGCCGGGGGGGGGCGAGGTCAAGAGACCCAGTACTTC.